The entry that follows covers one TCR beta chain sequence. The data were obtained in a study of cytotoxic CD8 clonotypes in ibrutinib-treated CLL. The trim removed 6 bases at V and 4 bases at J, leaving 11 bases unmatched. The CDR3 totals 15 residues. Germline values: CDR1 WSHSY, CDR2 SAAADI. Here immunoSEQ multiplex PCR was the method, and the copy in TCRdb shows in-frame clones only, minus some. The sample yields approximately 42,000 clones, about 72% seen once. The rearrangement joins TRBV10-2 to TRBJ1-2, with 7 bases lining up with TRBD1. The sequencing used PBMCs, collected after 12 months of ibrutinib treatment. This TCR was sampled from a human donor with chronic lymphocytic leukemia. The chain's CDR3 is CASRERDSLLYGYTF. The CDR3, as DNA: TGCGCCAGCAGGGAACGGGACAGTCTACTCTATGGCTACACCTTC.